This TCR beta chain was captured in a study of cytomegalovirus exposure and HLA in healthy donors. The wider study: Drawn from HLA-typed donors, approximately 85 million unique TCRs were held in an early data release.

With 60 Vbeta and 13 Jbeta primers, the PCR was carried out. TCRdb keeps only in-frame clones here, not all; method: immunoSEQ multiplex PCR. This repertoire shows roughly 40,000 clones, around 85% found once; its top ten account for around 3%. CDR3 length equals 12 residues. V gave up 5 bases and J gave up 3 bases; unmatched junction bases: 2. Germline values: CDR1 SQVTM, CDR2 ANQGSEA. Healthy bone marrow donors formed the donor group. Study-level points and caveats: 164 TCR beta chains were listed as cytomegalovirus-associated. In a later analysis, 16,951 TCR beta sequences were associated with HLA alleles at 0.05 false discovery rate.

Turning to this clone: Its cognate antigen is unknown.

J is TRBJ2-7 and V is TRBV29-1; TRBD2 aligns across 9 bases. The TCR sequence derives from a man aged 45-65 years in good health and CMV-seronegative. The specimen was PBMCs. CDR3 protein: CSVLSGSYEQYF. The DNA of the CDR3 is TGCAGCGTTCTTAGCGGGAGCTACGAGCAGTACTTC.